This T cell receptor beta chain emerged from a study of T cells after yellow fever vaccination. Study information: Each low-cell-number fraction was prepared by means of SMART-Seq v4 Ultra Low Input.

TCRdb ran MiXCR on the 5' RACE reads and lists one entry per CDR3 protein. Of 500,000 to 650,000 distinct CDR3 sequences listed, roughly 14% are singletons. This CDR3 is built from 13 residues. The germline CDR1 and CDR2 sequences are DFQATT and SNEGSKA (reference sequence). Trimming cost V 3 bases and J 4 bases, with 10 bases left between them. This clonotype was seen a few times. The TCR sequence derives from a man aged 25 to 40 who received the YFV17D yellow fever vaccine. This chain uses TRBV20-1 with TRBJ1-5; D call uncertain. This sample comprised PBMCs, obtained on the day of the yellow fever booster vaccination. The CDR3 here is CSASGGRNQPQHF. The CDR3 DNA follows: TGCAGTGCTAGTGGAGGGCGGAATCAGCCCCAGCATTTT.